This paragraph covers one T cell receptor beta chain sequence. Assay version v3.0 of immunoSEQ was used, and it was run at survey level. The table came from immunoSEQ multiplex PCR; TCRdb's copy has only in-frame clones and leaves some out. Found here are about 11,000 clones, around 84% of them singletons; the top ten hold roughly 12%. The sample is drawn from a study of long-term antiretroviral therapy in people with HIV. The CDR3 is made up of 15 amino acids. The ends lost 4 bases at V and 6 bases at J; junction bases unmatched: 7. Germline values: CDR1 MGHDK, CDR2 SYGVNS. Amounts of about 1-10 million cryopreserved PBMC were held in the samples before DNA extraction.

The TCR was taken from a middle-aged man with HIV. The rearrangement joins TRBV25-1 to TRBJ2-7, with 12 bases identical to TRBD1. The sample was unsorted PBMCs, taken 1.2 years after starting antiretroviral therapy. CDR3 sequence (DNA): TGTGCCAGCAGTGGAACCGGGACAGGGGGCTTCGAGCAGTACTTC. It specifies CASSGTGTGGFEQYF.